This T cell receptor beta chain appears in the sequencing data of a study of blood T cell repertoires in COVID-19. The wider study: COVID-19 samples collected from the United States, Italy and Spain covered acute and convalescent phases. PBMCs, B-cell-depleted T cells, or T cells provided the cDNA or gDNA that made up the material.

This clone was observed once. Authors' processing steps: Quantification of nucleated cells was approximated via reference gene primer amplification. The protocol was immunoSEQ multiplex PCR, while the TCRdb copy is restricted to in-frame clones and leaves out a portion. V, J and clone size are those of that table, while D and trimming were read from the DNA. The sample records about 670,000 clones, 85% to 90% being singletons. The V and J ends lost 3 bases and 7 bases, in that order; junction bases with no gene match: 7. CDR3 length: 17 residues. Germline CDR1 reads SGHTA; CDR2 reads FQGNSA. The chain joins TRBV7-2 to TRBJ2-3; TRBD2 matches 16 bases. Sample: peripheral blood. This sequence originates from a woman between 18 and 30 years old with acute or convalescent COVID-19. The CDR3 DNA follows: TGTGCCAGCAGCTTCGCGGGACTAGCGGGGGGGGGTAATACGCAGTATTTT. This gives the protein CASSFAGLAGGGNTQYF.